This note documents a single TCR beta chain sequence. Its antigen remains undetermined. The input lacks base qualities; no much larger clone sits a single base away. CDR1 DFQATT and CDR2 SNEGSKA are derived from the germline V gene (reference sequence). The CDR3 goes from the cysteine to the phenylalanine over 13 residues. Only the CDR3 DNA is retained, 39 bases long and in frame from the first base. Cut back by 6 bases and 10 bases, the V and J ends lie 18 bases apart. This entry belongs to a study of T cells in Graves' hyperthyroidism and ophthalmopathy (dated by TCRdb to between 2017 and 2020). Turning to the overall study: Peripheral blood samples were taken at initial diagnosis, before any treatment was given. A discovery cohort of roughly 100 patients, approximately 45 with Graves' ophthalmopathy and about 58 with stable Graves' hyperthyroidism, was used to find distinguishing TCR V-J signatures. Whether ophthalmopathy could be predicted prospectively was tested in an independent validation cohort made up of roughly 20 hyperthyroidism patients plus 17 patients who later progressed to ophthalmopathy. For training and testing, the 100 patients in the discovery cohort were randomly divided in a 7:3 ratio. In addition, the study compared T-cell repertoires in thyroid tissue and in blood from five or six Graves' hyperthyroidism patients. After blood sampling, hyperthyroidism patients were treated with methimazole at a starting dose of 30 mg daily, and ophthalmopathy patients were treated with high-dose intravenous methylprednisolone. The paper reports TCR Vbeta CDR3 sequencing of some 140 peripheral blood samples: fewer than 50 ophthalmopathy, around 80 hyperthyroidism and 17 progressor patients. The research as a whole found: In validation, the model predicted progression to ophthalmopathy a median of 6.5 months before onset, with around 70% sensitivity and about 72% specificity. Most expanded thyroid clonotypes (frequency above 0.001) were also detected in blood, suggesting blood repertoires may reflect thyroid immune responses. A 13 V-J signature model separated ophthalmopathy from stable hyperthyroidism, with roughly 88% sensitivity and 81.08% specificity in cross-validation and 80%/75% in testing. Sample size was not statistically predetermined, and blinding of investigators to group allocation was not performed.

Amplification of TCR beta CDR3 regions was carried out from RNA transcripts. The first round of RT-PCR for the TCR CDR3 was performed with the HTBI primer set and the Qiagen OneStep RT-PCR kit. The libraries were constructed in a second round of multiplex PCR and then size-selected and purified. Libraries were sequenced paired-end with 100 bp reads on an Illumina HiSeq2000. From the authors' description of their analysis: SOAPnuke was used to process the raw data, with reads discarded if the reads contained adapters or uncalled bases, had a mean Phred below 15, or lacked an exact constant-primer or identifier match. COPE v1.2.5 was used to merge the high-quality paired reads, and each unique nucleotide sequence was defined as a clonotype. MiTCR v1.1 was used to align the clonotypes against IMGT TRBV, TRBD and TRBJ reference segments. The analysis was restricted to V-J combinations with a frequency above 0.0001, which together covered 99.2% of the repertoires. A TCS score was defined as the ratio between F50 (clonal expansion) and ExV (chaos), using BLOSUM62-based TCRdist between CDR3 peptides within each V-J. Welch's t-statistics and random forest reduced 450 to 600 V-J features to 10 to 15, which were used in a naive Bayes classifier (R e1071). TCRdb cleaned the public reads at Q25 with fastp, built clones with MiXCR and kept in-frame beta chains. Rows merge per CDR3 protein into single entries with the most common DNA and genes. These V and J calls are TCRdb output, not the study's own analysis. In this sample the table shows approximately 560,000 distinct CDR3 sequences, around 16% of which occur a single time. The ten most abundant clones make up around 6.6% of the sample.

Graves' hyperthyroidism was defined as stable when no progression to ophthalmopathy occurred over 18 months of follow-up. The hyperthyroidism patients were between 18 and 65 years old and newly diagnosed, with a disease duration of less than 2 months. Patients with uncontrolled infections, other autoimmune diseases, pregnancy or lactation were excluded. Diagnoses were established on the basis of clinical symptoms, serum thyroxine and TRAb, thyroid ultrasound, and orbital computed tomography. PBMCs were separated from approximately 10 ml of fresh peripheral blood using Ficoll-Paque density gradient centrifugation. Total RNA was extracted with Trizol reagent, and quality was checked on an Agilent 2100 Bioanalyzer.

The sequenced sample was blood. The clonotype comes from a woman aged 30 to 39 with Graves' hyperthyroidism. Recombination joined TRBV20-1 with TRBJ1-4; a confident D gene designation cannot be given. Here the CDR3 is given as CSARKLGGGKLFF. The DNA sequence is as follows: TGCAGTGCCCGGAAACTCGGAGGCGGAAAACTGTTTTTT.